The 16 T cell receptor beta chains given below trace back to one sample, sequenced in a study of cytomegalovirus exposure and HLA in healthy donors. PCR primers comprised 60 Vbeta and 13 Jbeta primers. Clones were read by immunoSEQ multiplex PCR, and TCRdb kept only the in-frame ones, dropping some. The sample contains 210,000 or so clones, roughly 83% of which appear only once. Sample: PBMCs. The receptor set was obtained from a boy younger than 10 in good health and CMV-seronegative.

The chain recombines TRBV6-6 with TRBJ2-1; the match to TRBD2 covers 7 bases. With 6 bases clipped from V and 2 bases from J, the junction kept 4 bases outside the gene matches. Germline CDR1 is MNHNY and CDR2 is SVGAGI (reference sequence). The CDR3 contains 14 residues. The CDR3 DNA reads TGTGCCAGCAGCGAGACTAGCCCCTACAATGAGCAGTTCTTC. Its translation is CASSETSPYNEQFF.

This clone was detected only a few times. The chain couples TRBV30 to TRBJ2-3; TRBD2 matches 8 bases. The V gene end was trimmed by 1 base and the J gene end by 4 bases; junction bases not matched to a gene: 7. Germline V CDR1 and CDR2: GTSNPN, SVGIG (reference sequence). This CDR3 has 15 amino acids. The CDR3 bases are TGTGCCTGGAGTGGACAGCGGGGGCGTCCAGATACGCAGTATTTT. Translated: CAWSGQRGRPDTQYF.

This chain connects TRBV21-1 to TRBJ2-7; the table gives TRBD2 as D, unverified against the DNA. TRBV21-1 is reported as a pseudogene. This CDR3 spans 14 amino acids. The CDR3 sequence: CASSQEVGRCEQYF. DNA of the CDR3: TGTGCCAGCAGCCAGGAGGTGGGCAGGTGCGAGCAGTACTTC.

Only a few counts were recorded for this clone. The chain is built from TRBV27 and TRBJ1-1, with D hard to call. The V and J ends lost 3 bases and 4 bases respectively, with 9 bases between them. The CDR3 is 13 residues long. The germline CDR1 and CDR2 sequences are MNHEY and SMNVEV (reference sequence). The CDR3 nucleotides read TGTGCCAGCAGTTTGATGGGGAGCACTGAAGCTTTCTTT. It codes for CASSLMGSTEAFF.

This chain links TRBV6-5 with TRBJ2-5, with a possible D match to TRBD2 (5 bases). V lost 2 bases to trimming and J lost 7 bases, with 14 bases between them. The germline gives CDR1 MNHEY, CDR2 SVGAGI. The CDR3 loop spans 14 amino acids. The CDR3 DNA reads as TGTGCCAGCAGTTACAACCCCAAGGGAGTGACCCAGTACTTC. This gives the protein CASSYNPKGVTQYF.

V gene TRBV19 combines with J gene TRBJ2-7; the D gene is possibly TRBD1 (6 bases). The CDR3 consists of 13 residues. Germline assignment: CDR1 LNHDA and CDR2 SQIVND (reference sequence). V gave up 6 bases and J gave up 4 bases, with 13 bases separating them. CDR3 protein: CASRPGASYEQYF. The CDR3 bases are TGTGCCAGTAGGCCAGGGGCCTCTTACGAGCAGTACTTC.

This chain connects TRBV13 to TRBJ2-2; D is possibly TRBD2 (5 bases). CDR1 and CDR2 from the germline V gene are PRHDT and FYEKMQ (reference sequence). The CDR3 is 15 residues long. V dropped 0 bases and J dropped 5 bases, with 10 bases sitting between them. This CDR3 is CASSLGGSRTGELFF. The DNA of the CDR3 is TGTGCCAGCAGCTTAGGGGGGAGTCGTACCGGGGAGCTGTTTTTT.

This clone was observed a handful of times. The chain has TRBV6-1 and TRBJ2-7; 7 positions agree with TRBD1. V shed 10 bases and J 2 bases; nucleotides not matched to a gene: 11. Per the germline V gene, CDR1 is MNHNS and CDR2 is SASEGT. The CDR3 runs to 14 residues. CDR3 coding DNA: TGTGCCACCACCACGACAGGGCTAGCCTACGAGCAGTACTTC. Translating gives CATTTTGLAYEQYF.

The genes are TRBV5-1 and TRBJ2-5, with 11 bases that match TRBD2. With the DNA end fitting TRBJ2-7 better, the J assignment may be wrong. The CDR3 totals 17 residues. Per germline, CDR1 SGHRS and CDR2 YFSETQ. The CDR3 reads CASSLGLAGGAGYEQYF. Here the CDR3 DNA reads TGCGCCAGCAGCCTAGGACTAGCGGGTGGGGCGGGCTACGAGCAGTACTTC.

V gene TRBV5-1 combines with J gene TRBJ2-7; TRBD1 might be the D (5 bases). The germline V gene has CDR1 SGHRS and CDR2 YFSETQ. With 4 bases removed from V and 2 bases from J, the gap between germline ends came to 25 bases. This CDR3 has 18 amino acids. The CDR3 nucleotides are TGCGCCAGCAGCCTGACGGGTTCGGCGACAGAAATACCCTACGAGCAGTACTTC. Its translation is CASSLTGSATEIPYEQYF.

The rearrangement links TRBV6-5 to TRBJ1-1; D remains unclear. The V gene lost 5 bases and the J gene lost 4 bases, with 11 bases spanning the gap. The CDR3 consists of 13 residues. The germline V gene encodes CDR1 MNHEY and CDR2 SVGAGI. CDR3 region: CASSRPQLTEAFF. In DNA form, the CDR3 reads TGTGCCAGCAGTCGTCCGCAACTCACTGAAGCTTTCTTT.

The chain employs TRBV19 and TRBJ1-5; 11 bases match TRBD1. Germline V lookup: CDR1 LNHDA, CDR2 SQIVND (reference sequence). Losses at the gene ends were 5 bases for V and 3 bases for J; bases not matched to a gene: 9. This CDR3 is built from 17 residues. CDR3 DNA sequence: TGTGCCAGTAGTGTCCTTTCGGGACAGGGGGACAATCAGCCCCAGCATTTT. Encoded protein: CASSVLSGQGDNQPQHF.

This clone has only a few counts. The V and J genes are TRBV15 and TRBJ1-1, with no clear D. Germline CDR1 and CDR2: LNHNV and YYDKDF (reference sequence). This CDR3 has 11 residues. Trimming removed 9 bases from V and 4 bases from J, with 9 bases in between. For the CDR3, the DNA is TGTGCCACGGGAGTGGGCACTGAAGCTTTCTTT. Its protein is CATGVGTEAFF.

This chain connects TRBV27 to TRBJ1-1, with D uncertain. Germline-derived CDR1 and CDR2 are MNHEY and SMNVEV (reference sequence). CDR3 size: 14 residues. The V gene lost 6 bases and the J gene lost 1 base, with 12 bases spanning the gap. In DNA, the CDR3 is TGTGCCAGCAGCTTGCGGGGTCCGAACACTGAAGCTTTCTTT. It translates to CASSLRGPNTEAFF.

Here the CDR3 DNA reads TGTGCCAGCAGCGTAGAAAGGGGCCCCAATTCACCCCTCCACTTT. It yields the protein CASSVERGPNSPLHF. The V and J genes are TRBV9 and TRBJ1-6; D may be TRBD1 (5 bases). Germline lookup yields CDR1 SGDLS and CDR2 YYNGEE. The CDR3 covers 15 residues. The V end was cut by 0 bases, the J end by 7 bases, with 11 bases between.

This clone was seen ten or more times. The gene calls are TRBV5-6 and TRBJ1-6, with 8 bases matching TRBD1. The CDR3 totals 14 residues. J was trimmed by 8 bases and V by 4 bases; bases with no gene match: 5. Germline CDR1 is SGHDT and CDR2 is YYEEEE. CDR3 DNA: TGTGCCAGCAGCCTGACAGGGGACCATTCACCCCTCCACTTT. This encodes CASSLTGDHSPLHF.